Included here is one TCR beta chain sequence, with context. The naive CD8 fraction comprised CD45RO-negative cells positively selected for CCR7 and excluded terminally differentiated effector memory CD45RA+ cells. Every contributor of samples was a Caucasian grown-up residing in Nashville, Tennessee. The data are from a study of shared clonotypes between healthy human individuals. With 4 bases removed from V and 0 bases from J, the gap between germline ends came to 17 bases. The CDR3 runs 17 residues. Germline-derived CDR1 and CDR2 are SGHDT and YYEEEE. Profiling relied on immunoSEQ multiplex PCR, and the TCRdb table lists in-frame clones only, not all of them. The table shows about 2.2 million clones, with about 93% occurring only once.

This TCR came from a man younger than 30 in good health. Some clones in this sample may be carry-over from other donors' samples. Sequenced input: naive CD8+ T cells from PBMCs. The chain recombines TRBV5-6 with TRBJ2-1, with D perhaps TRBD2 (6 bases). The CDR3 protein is CASSPVGGAHSYNEQFF. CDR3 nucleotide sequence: TGTGCCAGCAGCCCCGTGGGGGGAGCCCACTCCTACAATGAGCAGTTCTTC.